The 7 T cell receptor beta chains reported below all come from one sample, sequenced in a study of beta chain features in type 1 diabetes. The whole isolated RNA underwent reverse transcription, so sequencing captured expressed TCRB transcripts. Measured with immunoSEQ multiplex PCR; TCRdb has only the in-frame clones, and not every one. The profile shows 350,000 or so clones, 20% of them singletons. Sequenced material: naive CD4+ T cells from blood. The source is a woman aged 18-30 years in good health.

This rearrangement joins TRBV28 to TRBJ2-7, with 8 bases identical to TRBD1. The CDR3 is 16 amino acids. Germline loops: CDR1 MDHEN, CDR2 SYDVKM. V lost 7 bases and J lost 0; bases outside the gene matches: 11. The CDR3 bases are TGTGCCAGCAACACCGCTGGCGGGACAGGCTCCTACGAGCAGTACTTC. Amino acid sequence: CASNTAGGTGSYEQYF.

This chain links TRBV30 with TRBJ1-1; unclear D gene. Germline V gene data show CDR1 as GTSNPN and CDR2 as SVGIG (reference sequence). The CDR3 runs to 14 residues. V was pared by 2 bases and J by 8 bases, with 18 bases between. The CDR3 DNA is TGTGCCTGGAGTCCCAACGTGAGGTTTAACGAAGCTTTCTTT. It is translated as CAWSPNVRFNEAFF.

This rearrangement joins TRBV30 to TRBJ2-7, with TRBD1 matching 7 bases. The V segment lost 5 bases and the J segment 2 bases; nucleotides outside the gene matches: 9. This CDR3 has 14 residues. Germline-derived CDR1 and CDR2 are GTSNPN and SVGIG (reference sequence). The CDR3: CAWRPGTAAYEQYF. The CDR3 region has the DNA TGTGCCTGGCGGCCCGGGACAGCAGCCTACGAGCAGTACTTC.

The CDR3 bases are TGCGCCAGCGGAGATGTGACTAACACTGAAGCTTTCTTT. It is translated as CASGDVTNTEAFF. The V gene is TRBV5-1, the J gene TRBJ1-1; no firm D call. CDR1 and CDR2 (germline): SGHRS, YFSETQ. With 7 bases removed from V and 2 bases from J, the gap between germline ends came to 12 bases. CDR3 size: 13 residues.

A few counts support this clone. The chain has TRBV2 and TRBJ2-3, with 9 bases lining up with TRBD2. Germline CDR1 is SNHLY and CDR2 is FYNNEI. The CDR3 consists of 16 residues. V dropped 7 bases and J dropped 0; count of bases not matched to a gene: 8. This CDR3 reads CASKPLAGLSTDTQYF. The CDR3 DNA reads as TGTGCCAGCAAACCCCTAGCGGGATTAAGCACAGATACGCAGTATTTT.

The chain carries TRBV30 and TRBJ2-1, with TRBD1 matching 7 bases. This CDR3 is 14 amino acids long. Germline values: CDR1 GTSNPN, CDR2 SVGIG (reference sequence). With V trimmed by 1 base and J by 5 bases, 5 bases remained unmatched. The CDR3 reads CAWSAGTVNNEQFF. In nucleotides, the CDR3 is TGTGCCTGGAGTGCCGGGACAGTGAACAATGAGCAGTTCTTC. The full variable domain, completed using reference TRBV30 and TRBJ2-1, is SQTIHQWPATLVQPVGSPLSLECTVEGTSNPNLYWYRQAAGRGLQLLFYSVGIGQISSEVPQNLSASRPQDRQFILSSKKLLLSDSGFYLCAWSAGTVNNEQFFGPGTRLTVL.

DNA of the CDR3: TGTGCCAGCAGCCCCAATCCCGGGACAGGGGGCGTGGGTGGCTACACCTTC. Protein sequence: CASSPNPGTGGVGGYTF. V and J are TRBV7-2 and TRBJ1-2; TRBD1 matches 12 bases. Trimming took 5 bases from V and 7 from J; bases not matched to a gene: 14. The CDR3 totals 17 residues. CDR1 and CDR2 from the germline V gene are SGHTA and FQGNSA.